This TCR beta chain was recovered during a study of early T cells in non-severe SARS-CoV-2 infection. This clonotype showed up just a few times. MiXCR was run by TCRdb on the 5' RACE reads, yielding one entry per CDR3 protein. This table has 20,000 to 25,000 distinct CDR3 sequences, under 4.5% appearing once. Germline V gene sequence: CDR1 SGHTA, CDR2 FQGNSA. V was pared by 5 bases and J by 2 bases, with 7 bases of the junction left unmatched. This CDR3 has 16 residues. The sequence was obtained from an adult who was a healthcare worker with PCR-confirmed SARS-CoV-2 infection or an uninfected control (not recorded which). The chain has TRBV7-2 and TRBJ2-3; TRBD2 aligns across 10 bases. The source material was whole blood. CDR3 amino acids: CASSRGTSETTDTQYF. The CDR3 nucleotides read TGTGCCAGCAGCCGCGGGACTAGCGAGACCACAGATACGCAGTATTTT.